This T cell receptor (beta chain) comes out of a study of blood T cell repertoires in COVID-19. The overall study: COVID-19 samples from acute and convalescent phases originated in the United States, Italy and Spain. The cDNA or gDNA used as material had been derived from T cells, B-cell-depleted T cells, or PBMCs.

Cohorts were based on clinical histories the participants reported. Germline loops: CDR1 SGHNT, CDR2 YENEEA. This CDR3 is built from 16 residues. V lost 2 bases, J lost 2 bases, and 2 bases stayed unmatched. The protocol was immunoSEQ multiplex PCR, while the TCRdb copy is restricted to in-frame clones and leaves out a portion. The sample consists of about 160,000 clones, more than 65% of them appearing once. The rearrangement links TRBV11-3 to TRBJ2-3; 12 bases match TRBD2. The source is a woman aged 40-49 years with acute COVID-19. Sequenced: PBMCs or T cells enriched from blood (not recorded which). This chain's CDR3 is CASSLLAGGVTDTQYF. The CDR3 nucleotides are TGTGCCAGCAGCTTACTAGCGGGAGGGGTCACAGATACGCAGTATTTT.